This T cell receptor (beta chain) was found in a study of T cell responses to AZD1222 COVID-19 vaccine. Whole-study findings and limits: Most donors were white British and more were female, and clonal diversity was possibly underestimated.

Some clones are missing from TCRdb's copy, which holds only in-frame ones; the method was immunoSEQ multiplex PCR. This sample has 100,000 or so clones, with 88% found just once. Regarding this clone: As yet, its antigen is unknown.

The ends were cut back, 4 bases at V and 0 bases at J, with 11 bases in the middle. The CDR3 runs to 14 residues. Germline V gene data show CDR1 as SGHRS and CDR2 as YFSETQ. The sequence was obtained from an adult in good health. This sequence joins TRBV5-1 and TRBJ2-7; D gene uncertain. Specimen: peripheral blood, collected on day 0 of AZD1222 vaccination. CDR3 bases: TGCGCCAGCAGCCCAGGTCCCAGCTCCTACGAGCAGTACTTC. Its translation: CASSPGPSSYEQYF.